One TCR beta chain is described in this entry. Its specificity is not known. The sample originates from a study of T cell repertoires in cytomegalovirus infection. The overall study: Recently identified HLA-C-restricted and well-studied HLA-B-restricted CMV epitopes were used. Matching HLA type and CMV infection were both indicated by public TCR beta signatures. Study-wide findings and caveats: Totalled public TCR beta family frequency picked out people who carried CMV plus the relevant HLA. CMV-specific TCR beta clonotypes restricted by HLA-C dominated the ex vivo response.

The V end was cut by 5 bases, the J end by 7 bases, with 21 bases between. Germline CDR1 reads SGHAT; CDR2 reads FQNNGV. The CDR3 is 15 amino acids. Via MiXCR, TCRdb re-called the reads, giving one row per CDR3 protein. The data contain 200,000 or so distinct CDR3 sequences, approximately 40% of them singletons. The chain combines TRBV11-2 with TRBJ2-7; perhaps TRBD1 as D (6 bases). The sequencing used CD8+ T cells from cultured PBMCs, collected from culture after CMV antigen stimulation. The sequence was collected from a human donor in good health (CMV status not recorded). Some clones in this sample may be carry-over from other donors' samples. The CDR3 reads CASSPRRTAHWEQYF. The CDR3 nucleotides read TGTGCCAGCAGCCCTAGAAGGACAGCCCACTGGGAGCAGTACTTC.